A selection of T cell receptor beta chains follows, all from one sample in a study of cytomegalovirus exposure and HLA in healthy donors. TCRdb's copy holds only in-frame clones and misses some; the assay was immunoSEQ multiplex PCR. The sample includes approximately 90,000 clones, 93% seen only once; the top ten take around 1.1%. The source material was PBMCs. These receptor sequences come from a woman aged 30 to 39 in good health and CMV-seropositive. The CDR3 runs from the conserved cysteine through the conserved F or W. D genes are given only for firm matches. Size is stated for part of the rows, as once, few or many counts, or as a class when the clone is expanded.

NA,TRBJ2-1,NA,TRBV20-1,TGCAGTGCGCTAGACTTTAATGAGCAGTTCTTC,CSALDFNEQFF
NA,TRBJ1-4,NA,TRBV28,TGTGCCAGCAGTTTATTGCGATGGGAGGGGTCAACTAATGAAAAACTGTTTTTT,CASSLLRWEGSTNEKLFF
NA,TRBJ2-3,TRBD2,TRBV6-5,TGTGCCAGCAGTTACGGAGCGGGAAGGACAGATACGCAGTATTTT,CASSYGAGRTDTQYF
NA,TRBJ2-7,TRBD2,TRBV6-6,TGTGCCAGCAGTTTGGGACTAGCGGGGGCTTACGAGCAGTACTTC,CASSLGLAGAYEQYF
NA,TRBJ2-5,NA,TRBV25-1,TGTGCCAGCAGTGGGAGGGTGAGCGAGACCCAGTACTTC,CASSGRVSETQYF
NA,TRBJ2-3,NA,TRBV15,TGTGCCACCAGCAGAGTAGGAGGAGATACGCAGTATTTT,CATSRVGGDTQYF
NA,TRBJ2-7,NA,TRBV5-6,TGTGCCAGCAGTTCTACAAAGGGGACTGTTGTCCCCTACGAGCAGTACTTC,CASSSTKGTVVPYEQYF
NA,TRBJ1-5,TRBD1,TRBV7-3,TGTGCCACCAGGCCCTTCCAGGGGGCAGCAGATCAGCCCCAGCATTTT,CATRPFQGAADQPQHF
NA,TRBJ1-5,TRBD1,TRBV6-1,TGTGCCACAACCCTCCGGGACAGGGGCAGTCAGCCCCAGCATTTT,CATTLRDRGSQPQHF
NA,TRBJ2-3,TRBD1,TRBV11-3,TGTGCCAGCAGCTTGGGGGACAGGGTCTCAGATACGCAGTATTTT,CASSLGDRVSDTQYF
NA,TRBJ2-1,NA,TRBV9,TGTGCCAGCAGCGTAGACACCAATGAGCAGTTCTTC,CASSVDTNEQFF
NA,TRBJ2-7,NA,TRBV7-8,TGTGCCAGCAGCGGGAGAAGAACTAGACCCTACGAGCAGTACTTC,CASSGRRTRPYEQYF
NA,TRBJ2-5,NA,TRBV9,TGTGCCAGCAGCGTAGGTGGAAGAGGCCAAGAGACCCAGCACTTC,CASSVGGRGQETQHF
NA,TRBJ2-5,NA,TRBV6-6,TGTGCCAGCAGTTACTCGTCGGAGACCCAGTACTTC,CASSYSSETQYF
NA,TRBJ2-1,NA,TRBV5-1,TGCGCCAGCAGCTTGGGCCTTCCACGGAATGAGCAGTTCTTC,CASSLGLPRNEQFF
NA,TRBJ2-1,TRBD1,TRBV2,TGTGCCAGCAGTGTCGGGGACAGACCCTACAATGAGCAGTTCTTC,CASSVGDRPYNEQFF
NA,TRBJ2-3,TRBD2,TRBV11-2,TGTGCCAGCAGCTTCGGCGGGACTAGAACAGATACGCAGTATTTT,CASSFGGTRTDTQYF
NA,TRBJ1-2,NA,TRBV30,TGTGCCGCAACGGACAGTTCGTTTGGCTACACCTTC,CAATDSSFGYTF
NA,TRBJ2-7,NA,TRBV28,TGTGCCAGCAGTTTACTGGAGGGCCCTACCTACGAGCAGTACTTC,CASSLLEGPTYEQYF
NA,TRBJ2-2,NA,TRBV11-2,TGTGCCAGCAGCTTAAGGGGGTCTAACACCGGGGAGCTGTTTTTT,CASSLRGSNTGELFF
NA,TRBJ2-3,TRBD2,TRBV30,TGTGCCTGGAAGCTAGCGGGAGGGCTAACAGATACGCAGTATTTT,CAWKLAGGLTDTQYF
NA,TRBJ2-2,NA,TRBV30,TGTGCCTGGAGTGTAGGGGATATCGGGGAGCTGTTTTTT,CAWSVGDIGELFF
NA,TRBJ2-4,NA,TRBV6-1,TGTGCCAGGATGACTACCCTAGCCAAAAACATTCAGTACTTC,CARMTTLAKNIQYF
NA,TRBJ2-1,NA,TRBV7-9,TGTGCCAGCAGCTTAGTGTCCACGAGACAGGCTGCCTACAATGAGCAGTTCTTC,CASSLVSTRQAAYNEQFF
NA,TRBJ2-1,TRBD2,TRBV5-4,TGTGCCAGCAGCGGAATAGCGGGAGGGCCCAGCAATGAGCAGTTCTTC,CASSGIAGGPSNEQFF
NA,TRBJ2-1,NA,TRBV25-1,TGTGCCAGCAGTGAAACAGGGACGGTGAAGCATGAGCAGTTCTTC,CASSETGTVKHEQFF
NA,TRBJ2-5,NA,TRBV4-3,TGCGCCAGCAGCCAAGATGGGGGGACAGTTCAAGAGACCCAGTACTTC,CASSQDGGTVQETQYF
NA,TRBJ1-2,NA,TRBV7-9,TGTGCCAGCAGCACACGCCAGACAGAGAACTATGGCTACACCTTC,CASSTRQTENYGYTF
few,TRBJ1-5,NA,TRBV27,TGTGCCAGCAGTTTACAGGGGCTGGGCAATCAGCCCCAGCATTTT,CASSLQGLGNQPQHF
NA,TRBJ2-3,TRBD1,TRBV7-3,TGTGCCAGCAGCGTGGGGACAGGTCCCATCACAGATACGCAGTATTTT,CASSVGTGPITDTQYF
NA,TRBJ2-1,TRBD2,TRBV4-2,TGTGCCAGCAGCCAAGGGACTAGCGGGAGACAGCAGTTCTTC,CASSQGTSGRQQFF
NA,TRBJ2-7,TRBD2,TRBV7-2,TGTGCCAGCACCCTACTCCCGGGGGGAGACGAGCAGTACTTC,CASTLLPGGDEQYF
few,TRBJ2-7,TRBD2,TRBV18,TGTGCCAGCTCACCTGCTCGGGCGGGAGTGGGTAACGAGCAGTACTTC,CASSPARAGVGNEQYF
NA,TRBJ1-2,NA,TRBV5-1,TGCGCCAGCAGCTCCCTACAGGGTGATGGCTACACCTTC,CASSSLQGDGYTF
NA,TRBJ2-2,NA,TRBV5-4,TGTGCCAGCAGCTCGAGGACAACGAACACCGGGGAGCTGTTTTTT,CASSSRTTNTGELFF
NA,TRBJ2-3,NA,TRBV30,TGTGCCTGGAGAGCTAGGAATACGCAGTATTTT,CAWRARNTQYF
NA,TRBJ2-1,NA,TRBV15,TGTGCCACCAGCAGGCTGGAGGATTACAATGAGCAGTTCTTC,CATSRLEDYNEQFF
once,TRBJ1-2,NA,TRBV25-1,TGTGCCAGCAGTGAATATCCCAGGGATGGCTACACCTTC,CASSEYPRDGYTF
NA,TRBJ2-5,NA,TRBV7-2,TGTGCCAGCCACCGGGGCGGGGGCGGAGAGACCCAGTACTTC,CASHRGGGGETQYF
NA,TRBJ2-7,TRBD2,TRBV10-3,TGTGCCATCGGGACTAGCGCGCGCGAGCAGTACTTC,CAIGTSAREQYF
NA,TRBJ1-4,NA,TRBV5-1,TGCGCCAGCAGCTTGGGAGAGTTTAGTGAAAAACTGTTTTTT,CASSLGEFSEKLFF
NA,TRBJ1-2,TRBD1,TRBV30,TGTGCCTGGGATCCGGGACAGGGCCCCTATGGCTACACCTTC,CAWDPGQGPYGYTF
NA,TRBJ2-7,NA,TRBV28,TGTGCCAGCAGGACCGGGGGACACGAGCAGTACTTC,CASRTGGHEQYF
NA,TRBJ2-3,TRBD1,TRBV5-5,TGTGCCAGCAGTCCTCCGGGACAGTATACTGAGCAGTATTTT,CASSPPGQYTEQYF
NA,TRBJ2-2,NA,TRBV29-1,TGCAGCGTCGAAGGGTTACAGGGCAGGACCGGGGAGCTGTTTTTT,CSVEGLQGRTGELFF
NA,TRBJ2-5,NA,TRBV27,TGTGCCAGCTCTTCGGGGGAGCTCTGGGAGACCCAGTACTTC,CASSSGELWETQYF
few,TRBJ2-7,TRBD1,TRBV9,TGTGCCAGCAGCGTGGGACAGGGGGGCGAGCAGTACTTC,CASSVGQGGEQYF
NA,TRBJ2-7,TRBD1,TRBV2,TGTGCCAGCAGACCCAACAGGGGTCGGCACGAGCAGTACTTC,CASRPNRGRHEQYF
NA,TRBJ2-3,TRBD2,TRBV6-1,TGTGCCAGCAGTGAAGCGGCTAGCGGGAGACTAGATACGCAGTATTTT,CASSEAASGRLDTQYF
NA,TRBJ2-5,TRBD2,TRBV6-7,TGTGCCAGCAGTTACCCGCGGGAGGGCCAAGAGACCCAGTACTTC,CASSYPREGQETQYF
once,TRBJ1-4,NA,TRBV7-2,TGTGCCAGCAGCCGCGGGTCGGTTGAAAAACTGTTTTTT,CASSRGSVEKLFF
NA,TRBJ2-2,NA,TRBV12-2,TGTGCAAGTCGCTCCCTAGAGGTGCCCCCTGAGGGTTACACCGGGGAGCTGTTTTTT,CASRSLEVPPEGYTGELFF
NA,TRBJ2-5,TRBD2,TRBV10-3,TGTGCCATCGGGACTAGCGGGCCCCAAGAGACCCAGTACTTC,CAIGTSGPQETQYF
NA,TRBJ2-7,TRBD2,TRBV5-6,TGTGCCAGCAGCTTTAGCGGGAAAGCCTACGAGCAGTACTTC,CASSFSGKAYEQYF
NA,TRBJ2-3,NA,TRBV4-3,TGCGCCAGCAGCCAAGAAGGGAGGCGGGCAGATACGCAGTATTTT,CASSQEGRRADTQYF